This passage covers 15 T cell receptor beta chains from one sample sequenced in a study of beta chain features in type 1 diabetes. The study, taken as a whole, reports: Among patients with Type 1 diabetes, TCRB CDR3s were moderately but significantly shorter in every one of the four CD4+ subsets.

These TCRs' antigens remain unknown. The investigators reverse transcribed all of the isolated RNA, so they sequenced expressed TCRB transcripts. TCRdb keeps only in-frame clones here, not all; method: immunoSEQ multiplex PCR. This sample has hundreds of thousands of clones, with around 15% found just once. The specimen was naive CD4+ T cells from blood. These receptors all come from a man aged 18-30 years with type 1 diabetes.

This sequence joins TRBV12-5 and TRBJ2-5; TRBD1 aligns across 9 bases. The CDR3 totals 14 residues. Germline V gives CDR1 LGHNT, CDR2 FRNRAP. With V trimmed by 6 bases and J by 4 bases, 6 bases remained unmatched. For the CDR3, the DNA is TGTGCTAGTGGCCCCGGGACAGGGTTAGAGACCCAGTACTTC. Translation: CASGPGTGLETQYF.

This clone was counted only a few times. The V and J genes are TRBV14 and TRBJ1-6; D is possibly TRBD1 (5 bases). CDR1 and CDR2 (germline): SGHDN, FVKESK. The V end was cut by 4 bases, the J end by 10 bases, with 14 bases between. The CDR3 has 14 amino acids. CDR3 DNA: TGTGCCAGCAGCCGGGGCCGGTTGCAGTCACCCCTCCACTTT. Amino acid sequence: CASSRGRLQSPLHF.

The chain couples TRBV14 to TRBJ2-3; 8 bases line up with TRBD1. The germline V gene encodes CDR1 SGHDN and CDR2 FVKESK. J lost 7 bases, V lost 3 bases, and 12 bases had no gene match. This CDR3 has 16 residues. The CDR3: CASSQDRVPYRNTQYF. In DNA, the CDR3 is TGTGCCAGCAGCCAGGACAGGGTCCCCTATCGAAATACGCAGTATTTT. Variable domain in full (rest from reference TRBV14 and TRBJ2-3): EAGVTQFPSHSVIEKGQTVTLRCDPISGHDNLYWYRRVMGKEIKFLLHFVKESKQDESGMPNNRFLAERTGGTYSTLKVQPAELEDSGVYFCASSQDRVPYRNTQYFGPGTRLTVL.

This clone came up a few times. This chain joins TRBV7-2 and TRBJ2-5, with 10 bases that match TRBD2. V lost 5 bases to trimming and J lost 2 bases; unmatched junction nucleotides: 8. Germline CDR1 and CDR2: SGHTA and FQGNSA. This CDR3 has 16 residues. CDR3 in amino acids: CASSLTGLALQETQYF. The CDR3 nucleotides are TGTGCCAGCAGCCTCACGGGACTAGCGTTACAAGAGACCCAGTACTTC.

This chain joins TRBV5-6 and TRBJ2-2; no definite D call. The CDR3 totals 16 residues. The ends were cut back, 2 bases at V and 3 bases at J, with 14 bases in the middle. In germline, CDR1 is SGHDT, CDR2 YYEEEE. CDR3 sequence reads: CASSFRQDGYTGELFF. The CDR3 bases are TGTGCCAGCAGCTTTCGCCAGGACGGTTACACCGGGGAGCTGTTTTTT.

This clone was picked up a small number of times. The chain combines TRBV4-1 with TRBJ1-1, with unresolved D. This CDR3 spans 13 amino acids. Germline V gene data show CDR1 as MGHRA and CDR2 as YSYEKL. V lost 0 bases and J lost 10, with 12 bases in between. CDR3 sequence: CASSQDARPRAFF. CDR3 bases: TGCGCCAGCAGCCAAGATGCCCGGCCACGAGCTTTCTTT.

The chain uses TRBV30 and TRBJ1-2, with D hard to call. Looked up from germline, CDR1 is GTSNPN and CDR2 is SVGIG (reference sequence). The V gene lost 4 bases and the J gene lost 4 bases, with 7 bases spanning the gap. CDR3 length: 11 amino acids. CDR3 nucleotides: TGTGCCTGGACTCACAGCTATGGCTACACCTTC. It yields the protein CAWTHSYGYTF.

This clone was recorded a few times. V and J are TRBV7-9 and TRBJ1-1, with 7 nucleotides matching TRBD1. Germline CDR1 SEHNR, CDR2 FQNEAQ (reference sequence). Trimming took 5 bases from V and 1 from J; bases not matched to a gene: 7. The CDR3 covers 15 residues. Written as DNA, the CDR3 is TGTGCCAGCAGCGTAGGGGGCTTTGAGAACACTGAAGCTTTCTTT. Its protein is CASSVGGFENTEAFF.

The V call is TRBV5-1, the J call TRBJ1-1; 7 bases agree with TRBD1. J lost 1 base, V lost 0 bases, and 3 bases had no gene match. CDR3 size: 15 residues. From germline, CDR1 is SGHRS and CDR2 YFSETQ. The CDR3 region is CASSLVGTENTEAFF. The CDR3 DNA follows: TGCGCCAGCAGCTTGGTAGGGACAGAGAACACTGAAGCTTTCTTT.

Notes on this clone: In the same sample, other DNA sequences code for this CDR3. The gene calls are TRBV28 and TRBJ2-1, with 8 bases lining up with TRBD2. J lost 1 base, V lost 4 bases, and 3 bases had no gene match. The CDR3 is made up of 15 amino acids. The germline V gene has CDR1 MDHEN and CDR2 SYDVKM. Here the CDR3 reads CASSSPGGSYNEQFF. The CDR3 DNA reads as TGTGCCAGCAGTTCCCCGGGGGGGTCCTACAATGAGCAGTTCTTC.

In this sample, this clone turned up a few times. The chain employs TRBV19 and TRBJ2-6; D ambiguous. Germline CDR1 LNHDA, CDR2 SQIVND (reference sequence). The CDR3 has 12 residues. Trimming took 3 bases from V and 4 from J, leaving 1 base between them. The CDR3 DNA follows: TGTGCCAGTAGTATGGGGGCCAACGTCCTGACTTTC. Translated, it gives CASSMGANVLTF.

This clone has just a few counts. The CDR3 sequence: CASSSRLAGETQYF. CDR3 sequence (DNA): TGTGCCAGCAGCTCCCGTCTAGCGGGTGAGACCCAGTACTTC. This chain connects TRBV5-4 to TRBJ2-5; 8 bases fit TRBD2. The CDR3 is 14 residues long. Germline CDR1 reads SGHNT; CDR2 reads YYREEE (reference sequence). J lost 5 bases, V lost 3 bases, and 6 bases had no gene match.

This clone has more than one count but fewer than ten. The chain's CDR3 is CASASGTEGNQPQHF. CDR3 bases: TGCGCCAGCGCCTCCGGGACTGAGGGGAATCAGCCCCAGCATTTT. The chain has TRBV5-1 and TRBJ1-5; TRBD1 is a possible D gene (5 bases). Germline assignment: CDR1 SGHRS and CDR2 YFSETQ. Trimming left V 7 bases short and J 4 bases short, with 18 bases between. The CDR3 extends over 15 amino acids.

The genes are TRBV5-1 and TRBJ2-4; D is ambiguous. The CDR3 is 15 residues long. Germline V gene data show CDR1 as SGHRS and CDR2 as YFSETQ. Trimming left V 4 bases short and J 0 bases short, with 11 bases between. The CDR3 DNA sequence: TGCGCCAGCAGCCCTGGGGTACTAGCCAAAAACATTCAGTACTTC. Protein sequence: CASSPGVLAKNIQYF.

This clone was counted between two and nine times. V is TRBV11-2 and J is TRBJ2-4, with TRBD2 identical over 12 bases. Germline loops: CDR1 SGHAT, CDR2 FQNNGV. The CDR3 totals 17 residues. Trimming took 1 base from V and 2 from J; bases not matched to a gene: 3. CDR3 region: CASSLASGGAPKNIQYF. In DNA form, the CDR3 reads TGTGCCAGCAGCTTAGCTAGCGGGGGGGCTCCCAAAAACATTCAGTACTTC.